This T cell receptor beta chain was captured in a study of STAT3 mutations in large granular lymphocyte leukemia. General observations from the study: Every T-LGLL patient had at least one immunodominant TCRbeta clonotype.

About this clone: Its antigen is as yet unknown.

Method: immunoSEQ multiplex PCR; TCRdb's copy keeps in-frame clones and lacks some. The sample gives about 15,000 clones, about 90% of which show up once; 8.5% to 10% is in the top ten. This CDR3 contains 15 residues. The J segment lost 2 bases and the V segment lost 4 bases, leaving 7 bases of the junction unmatched. Germline CDR1 SGHNT, CDR2 YYREEE (reference sequence). The sequencing sample was made of peripheral blood mononuclear cells. This sequence was found in a woman aged 50 to 65 with T-cell large granular lymphocyte leukemia. Some clones in this sample may be carry-over from other donors' samples. This chain connects TRBV5-4 to TRBJ2-3; the match to TRBD2 covers 7 bases. The CDR3 nucleotides are TGTGCCAGCAGCCCCTTGGGGGGGTACACAGATACGCAGTATTTT. This sequence encodes CASSPLGGYTDTQYF. The full variable domain, with the rest looked up from reference TRBV5-4 and TRBJ2-3, is ETGVTQSPTHLIKTRGQQVTLRCSSQSGHNTVSWYQQALGQGPQFIFQYYREEENGRGNFPPRFSGLQFPNYSSELNVNALELDDSALYLCASSPLGGYTDTQYFGPGTRLTVL.